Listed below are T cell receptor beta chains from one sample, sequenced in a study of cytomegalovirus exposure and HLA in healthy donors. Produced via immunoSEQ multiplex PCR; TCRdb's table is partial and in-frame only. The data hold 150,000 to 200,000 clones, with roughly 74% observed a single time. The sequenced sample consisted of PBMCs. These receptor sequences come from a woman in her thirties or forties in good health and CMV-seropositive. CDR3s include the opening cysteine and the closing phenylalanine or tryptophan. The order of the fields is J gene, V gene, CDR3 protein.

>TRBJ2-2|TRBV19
CASSVTGVTGELFF
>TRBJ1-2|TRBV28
CASSPGTGGFGYTF
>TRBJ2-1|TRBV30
CAWSHGGRNEQFF
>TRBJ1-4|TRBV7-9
CASSPWVSPAGEKLFF
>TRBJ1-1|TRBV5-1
CASSLAGLGGNTEAFF
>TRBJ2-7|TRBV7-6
CASSNRLAGGSYEQYF
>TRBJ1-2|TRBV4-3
CASSHYLYGYTF
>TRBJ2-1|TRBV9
CASSGRLVSSYNEQFF
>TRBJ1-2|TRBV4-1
CASSQVVGAGGYTF
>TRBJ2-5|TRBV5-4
CASSAVGQLKETQYF
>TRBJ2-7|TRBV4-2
CASSQEPRTSSYEQYF
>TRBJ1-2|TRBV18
CASSPPWRDSNYGYTF
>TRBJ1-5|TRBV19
CASRTGSWQPQHF
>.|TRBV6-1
CASSGDSLSYEQYF
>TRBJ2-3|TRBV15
CATSQGTTVFTDTQYF
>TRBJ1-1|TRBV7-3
CASSLSPGAEAFF
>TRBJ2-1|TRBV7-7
CASSSTPGDGEQFF
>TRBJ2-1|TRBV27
CASSPIRTSGRTWEQFF
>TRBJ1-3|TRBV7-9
CSSSFPTGSVAFPIYF
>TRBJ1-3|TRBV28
CASSWTGLSGNTIYF
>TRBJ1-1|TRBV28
CASSSPGGQGTEAFF
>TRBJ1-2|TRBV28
CASSSTPSTGWNGYTF
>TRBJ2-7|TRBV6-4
CASSLNPGLAYEQYF
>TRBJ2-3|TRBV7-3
CASSQGTAPARDTQYF
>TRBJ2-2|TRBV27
CASSLAQRNTGELFF
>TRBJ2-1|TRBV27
CASRRQGTSYNEQFF
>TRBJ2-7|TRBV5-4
CASSLTPGDEQYF
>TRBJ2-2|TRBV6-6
CATTLSGSDTGELFF
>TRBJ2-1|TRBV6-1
CASSELGQLGFF
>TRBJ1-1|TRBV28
CASSSSRRGRYDTEAFF
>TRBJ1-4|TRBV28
CASSRAITNEKLFF
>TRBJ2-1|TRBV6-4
CASTCSGSSYNEQFF
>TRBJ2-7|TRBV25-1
CASGGLPYEQYF
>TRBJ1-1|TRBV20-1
CSARVPGEAFF
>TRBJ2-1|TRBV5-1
CASSLAAGTSGFNEQFF